The 22 T cell receptor beta chains reported below all come from one sample, sequenced in a study of shared clonotypes between healthy human individuals. The protocol was immunoSEQ multiplex PCR, while the TCRdb copy is restricted to in-frame clones and leaves out a portion. This sample has over a million clones; about four fifths occur once, and the top ten carry under 0.8%. Sequencing input: memory CD4+ T cells from PBMCs. As to subset: CD45RA-negative fraction. The receptors derive from a man aged 18 to 29 in good health. Some clones in this sample may be carry-over from other donors' samples.

This sequence joins TRBV2 and TRBJ1-2; 7 bases are a match to TRBD1. CDR1 and CDR2 from the germline V gene are SNHLY and FYNNEI. Germline trimming cut 9 bases from V and 4 bases from J; bases unmatched to any gene: 5. This CDR3 is 12 amino acids long. This CDR3 reads CASQQGVYGYTF. CDR3 in DNA: TGTGCCAGTCAGCAGGGGGTCTATGGCTACACCTTC.

This rearrangement joins TRBV10-3 to TRBJ2-7; TRBD1 matches 10 bases. J lost 1 base, V lost 3 bases, and 6 bases had no gene match. The CDR3 covers 16 residues. Germline-derived CDR1 and CDR2 are ENHRY and SYGVKD. The CDR3 region has the DNA TGTGCCATCAGTGATTCGGGGGACAGGGGTTCCTACGAGCAGTACTTC. The encoded protein is CAISDSGDRGSYEQYF.

J is TRBJ2-3 and V is TRBV7-2; no definite D call. Germline CDR1 is SGHTA and CDR2 is FQGNSA. The CDR3 sequence is 14 residues long. The germline V and J ends were trimmed by 6 bases and 5 bases, with 15 bases remaining between them. Written as DNA, the CDR3 is TGTGCCAGCAGTCCAGTGGGCCGCGGAGATACGCAGTATTTT. Encoded protein: CASSPVGRGDTQYF.

The rearrangement joins TRBV11-3 to TRBJ2-3; D remains unclear. The length of the CDR3 is 18 residues. V gave up 1 base and J gave up 5 bases, with 22 bases separating them. Germline values: CDR1 SGHNT, CDR2 YENEEA. The CDR3 DNA sequence: TGTGCCAGCAGCTTAGGGTTATCGGGTGTTTCGGGCTTAGATACGCAGTATTTT. Translating gives CASSLGLSGVSGLDTQYF.

The V call is TRBV20-1, the J call TRBJ2-1; TRBD1 is a possible D gene (6 bases). The germline gives CDR1 DFQATT, CDR2 SNEGSKA (reference sequence). Trimming removed 6 bases from V and 9 bases from J, with 12 bases in between. The CDR3 has 11 amino acids. CDR3 amino acids: CSAAQGFEQFF. CDR3 coding DNA: TGCAGTGCCGCACAGGGCTTTGAGCAGTTCTTC.

This chain connects TRBV9 to TRBJ2-5, with 10 nucleotides matching TRBD2. V trimming: 0 bases; J trimming: 6 bases; junction bases outside the gene matches: 8. This CDR3 is built from 16 residues. Germline CDR1 is SGDLS and CDR2 is YYNGEE. The CDR3 DNA is TGTGCCAGCAGCGTAGCCCCAGCGGGAGGGCCTCAGACCCAGTACTTC. It encodes CASSVAPAGGPQTQYF.

The chain combines TRBV4-2 with TRBJ2-3; TRBD2 aligns across 7 bases. J gave up 3 bases and V 1 base, and 13 bases lay outside the gene matches. Per the germline V gene, CDR1 is LGHNA and CDR2 is YNFKEQ. The length of the CDR3 is 18 residues. The CDR3 DNA sequence: TGTGCCAGCAGCCAAGCCAGGGCGGGAGTATCTGTTACAGATACGCAGTATTTT. Translation: CASSQARAGVSVTDTQYF.

Comments on this clone: The same CDR3 can be traced to other DNA sequences in this sample. The chain uses TRBV28 and TRBJ2-5; a weak D match, TRBD2 (5 bases). With 7 bases removed from V and 2 bases from J, the gap between germline ends came to 11 bases. The germline V gene encodes CDR1 MDHEN and CDR2 SYDVKM. The CDR3 runs 13 residues. The CDR3, as DNA: TGTGCCAGCAACAGAGGGAATCAAGAGACCCAGTACTTC. It encodes CASNRGNQETQYF.

The table lists this clone with a few counts. The rearrangement joins TRBV5-6 to TRBJ1-1; D gene uncertain. The CDR3 spans 13 residues. The V and J ends lost 1 base and 4 bases respectively, with 8 bases between them. The germline gives CDR1 SGHDT, CDR2 YYEEEE. DNA of the CDR3: TGTGCCAGCAGCTTGTTAAGGAGCACTGAAGCTTTCTTT. Encoded protein: CASSLLRSTEAFF.

Turning to this clone: Other DNA sequences within the sample encode an identical CDR3. The V and J genes are TRBV29-1 and TRBJ1-4, with D possibly being TRBD1 (5 bases). CDR1 SQVTM and CDR2 ANQGSEA come from the germline V gene. V was shortened by 7 bases and J by 8 bases, with 8 bases between the two germline ends. CDR3 length: 10 amino acids. In nucleotides, the CDR3 is TGCAGCGCCGGGACGGAAAAACTGTTTTTT. This encodes CSAGTEKLFF.

In this sample, this clone turned up a few times. The same CDR3 also results from other DNA sequences found in this sample. The chain is built from TRBV5-4 and TRBJ1-1; D possibly corresponds to TRBD1 (5 bases). CDR1 and CDR2 (germline): SGHNT, YYREEE (reference sequence). The CDR3 sequence is 13 residues long. Trimming took 4 bases from V and 1 from J, leaving 8 bases between them. The CDR3 DNA follows: TGTGCCAGCAGCCGCGGGGGGAACACTGAAGCTTTCTTT. It codes for CASSRGGNTEAFF.

The chain couples TRBV6-1 to TRBJ1-5; TRBD1 agrees at 7 bases. Germline CDR1 is MNHNS and CDR2 is SASEGT. This CDR3 has 18 amino acids. The junction had 12 bases not matched to a gene; V was cut back by 4 bases and J by 0 bases. The CDR3 nucleotides read TGTGCCAGCAGTGCCCGGGACAGCCGCCTTTATAGCAATCAGCCCCAGCATTTT. Its translation: CASSARDSRLYSNQPQHF.

V gene TRBV9 combines with J gene TRBJ1-4, with 10 nucleotides matching TRBD1. Trimming at V came to 4 bases and at J to 6 bases, leaving 6 bases not matched to a gene. This CDR3 is 15 amino acids long. Germline loops: CDR1 SGDLS, CDR2 YYNGEE. The CDR3 sequence is CASSPGTGADEKLFF. The CDR3 region has the DNA TGTGCCAGCAGCCCGGGGACAGGGGCAGATGAAAAACTGTTTTTT.

This clone appeared a few times. The chain couples TRBV28 to TRBJ2-2; D is ambiguous. V was trimmed by 1 base and J by 6 bases, leaving 3 bases between them. This CDR3 has 12 amino acids. Germline V lookup: CDR1 MDHEN, CDR2 SYDVKM. In DNA form, the CDR3 reads TGTGCCAGCAGTTTATACTCCGGGGAGCTGTTTTTT. It codes for CASSLYSGELFF.

The CDR3 region has the DNA TGTGCCAGCACACTGAGTGGAGGAGTCTTAGATACGCAGTATTTT. Protein product: CASTLSGGVLDTQYF. The rearrangement links TRBV28 to TRBJ2-3, with D tentatively TRBD2 (5 bases). Germline lookup yields CDR1 MDHEN and CDR2 SYDVKM. V gave up 7 bases and J gave up 5 bases, with 19 bases separating them. The CDR3 is 15 amino acids.

This clone was picked up many times. The sample carries other DNA sequences with the same CDR3. The V and J genes are TRBV30 and TRBJ2-2, with D perhaps matching TRBD1 (5 bases). The CDR3 totals 16 residues. The germline V gene has CDR1 GTSNPN and CDR2 SVGIG (reference sequence). V lost 4 bases and J 6 bases, leaving 21 bases between the germline ends. Here the CDR3 DNA reads TGTGCCTGGACTCGAGGACACCAGGCCGTCGCCGGGGAGCTGTTTTTT. Translated, it gives CAWTRGHQAVAGELFF.

The rearrangement uses TRBV5-1 and TRBJ1-1; D is unresolved. This CDR3 is built from 15 residues. Germline lookup yields CDR1 SGHRS and CDR2 YFSETQ. V was trimmed by 4 bases and J by 1 base, leaving 14 bases between them. Written as DNA, the CDR3 is TGCGCCAGCAGCCTTCTCGGGGAGCGGAACACTGAAGCTTTCTTT. Its protein is CASSLLGERNTEAFF.

The chain recombines TRBV19 with TRBJ2-1; TRBD2 matches at 11 bases. Germline CDR1 reads LNHDA; CDR2 reads SQIVND (reference sequence). J lost 11 bases, V lost 5 bases, and 8 bases had no gene match. The CDR3 sequence is 14 residues long. CDR3 in amino acids: CASSFGTSGRQQFF. CDR3 nucleotide sequence: TGTGCCAGTAGTTTCGGGACTAGCGGAAGGCAGCAGTTCTTC.

This clone was recorded once. A far larger clone is one nucleotide away, so this likely arose from a read error. V gene TRBV4-1 combines with J gene TRBJ2-3; 9 positions match TRBD2. Germline assignment: CDR1 MGHRA and CDR2 YSYEKL. The CDR3 extends over 17 amino acids. The CDR3 bases are TGCGCCAGCAGCCCTTCGGGCGGGAGGGCCTTCACAGATACGCAGTGTTTT. The encoded protein is CASSPSGGRAFTDTQCF.

V and J are TRBV5-6 and TRBJ2-1, with D maybe TRBD2 (5 bases). The CDR3 is 16 amino acids. Germline CDR1 reads SGHDT; CDR2 reads YYEEEE. V was clipped by 6 bases and J by 0 bases, with 16 bases between them. The CDR3, as DNA: TGTGCCAGCACCGAGGGAGAGATTTTCTCCTACAATGAGCAGTTCTTC. It is translated as CASTEGEIFSYNEQFF.

The V gene is TRBV4-1, the J gene TRBJ1-3; weak D call: TRBD1 (5 bases). CDR3 size: 16 residues. V lost 3 bases and J 0 bases, leaving 12 bases between the germline ends. Germline assignment: CDR1 MGHRA and CDR2 YSYEKL. CDR3 sequence (DNA): TGCGCCAGCAGCCAGAGGGACGTTCCCTCTGGAAACACCATATATTTT. This codes for CASSQRDVPSGNTIYF.

The V and J genes are TRBV5-4 and TRBJ1-1; D unclear. Germline CDR1 is SGHNT and CDR2 is YYREEE (reference sequence). CDR3 length equals 13 residues. With 3 bases removed from V and 3 bases from J, the gap between germline ends came to 9 bases. CDR3 DNA sequence: TGTGCCAGCAGCTCACGACGGCACACTGAAGCTTTCTTT. It specifies CASSSRRHTEAFF.